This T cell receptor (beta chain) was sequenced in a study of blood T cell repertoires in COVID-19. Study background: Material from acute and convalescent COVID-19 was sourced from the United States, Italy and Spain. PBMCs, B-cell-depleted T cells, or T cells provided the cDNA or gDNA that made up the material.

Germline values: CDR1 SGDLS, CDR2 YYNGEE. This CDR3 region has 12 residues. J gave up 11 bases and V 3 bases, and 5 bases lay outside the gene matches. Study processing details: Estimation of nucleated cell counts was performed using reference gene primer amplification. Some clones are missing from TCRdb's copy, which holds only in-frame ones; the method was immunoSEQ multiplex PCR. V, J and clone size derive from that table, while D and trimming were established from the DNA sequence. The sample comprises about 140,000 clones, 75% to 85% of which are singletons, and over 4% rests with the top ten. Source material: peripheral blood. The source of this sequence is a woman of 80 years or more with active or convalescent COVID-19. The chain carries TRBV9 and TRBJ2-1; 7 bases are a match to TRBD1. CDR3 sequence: CASSAGTVQQFF. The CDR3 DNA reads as TGTGCCAGCAGCGCCGGGACAGTTCAGCAGTTCTTC.